The 11 T cell receptor beta chains listed next were all sequenced from one sample in a study of control samples from healthy donors and cancer patients. Sequencing used immunoSEQ multiplex PCR; TCRdb keeps in-frame clones, though not all of them. The table records about 86,000 clones, roughly 94% of them present only once. The sequenced material came from blood. These receptors were taken from a woman aged 18-30 years in good health.

This chain links TRBV7-3 with TRBJ2-7, with 8 bases identical to TRBD2. V was clipped by 5 bases and J by 5 bases; unmatched bases: 8. Germline CDR1 and CDR2: SGHTA and FQGTGA. This CDR3 region has 14 residues. The CDR3 sequence is CASSTGLVTHEQYF. CDR3 nucleotides: TGTGCCAGCAGCACGGGACTAGTTACCCACGAGCAGTACTTC.

This chain uses TRBV18 with TRBJ2-7, with D hard to call. CDR3 length: 12 residues. Trimming took 3 bases from V and 4 from J, leaving 7 bases between them. The germline V gene has CDR1 KGHSH and CDR2 LQKENI. CDR3 amino acids: CASSPAVYEQYF. The CDR3 region has the DNA TGTGCCAGCTCACCCGCCGTGTACGAGCAGTACTTC. The complete variable domain, with remaining parts taken from reference TRBV18 and TRBJ2-7, reads NAGVMQNPRHLVRRRGQEARLRCSPMKGHSHVYWYRQLPEEGLKFMVYLQKENIIDESGMPKERFSAEFPKEGPSILRIQQVVRGDSAAYFCASSPAVYEQYFGPGTRLTVT.

V gene TRBV11-1 combines with J gene TRBJ2-3, with D uncertain. CDR1 is SGHAT and CDR2 is FQDESV in the germline V gene (reference sequence). The V and J ends lost 3 bases and 4 bases respectively, with 2 bases between them. CDR3 size: 11 residues. CDR3 loop: CASSFADTQYF. The DNA of the CDR3 is TGTGCCAGCAGCTTCGCAGATACGCAGTATTTT.

This sequence joins TRBV2 and TRBJ1-1; no reliable D call. V shed 4 bases and J shed 2 bases, with 11 bases lying between them. The CDR3 length is 14 residues. CDR1 is SNHLY and CDR2 is FYNNEI in the germline V gene. CDR3 residues: CASSGDAINTEAFF. The DNA for the CDR3 is TGTGCCAGCAGTGGTGACGCGATTAACACTGAAGCTTTCTTT.

CDR3 bases: TGTGCCAGCATCCCCGGGGGAGCTAGCGGGTTGGGAACCTACGAGCAGTACTTC. This gives the protein CASIPGGASGLGTYEQYF. The chain recombines TRBV21-1 with TRBJ2-7; the table names TRBD2, a call not compared with the DNA. TRBV21-1 is designated a pseudogene. This CDR3 region has 18 residues.

This sequence joins TRBV20-1 and TRBJ1-2, with D unresolved. There are 13 residues in the CDR3. Germline CDR1 DFQATT, CDR2 SNEGSKA (reference sequence). Between the trimmed V and J ends, which lost 3 bases and 2 bases, there was a span of 10 bases. The CDR3 nucleotides read TGCAGTGCTAGTTTGGTTACGAACTATGGCTACACCTTC. This sequence encodes CSASLVTNYGYTF.

The rearrangement links TRBV28 to TRBJ2-6; D might be TRBD1 (6 bases). The CDR3 totals 18 residues. The germline V gene has CDR1 MDHEN and CDR2 SYDVKM. Trimming cost V 6 bases and J 0 bases, with 18 bases left between them. Written as DNA, the CDR3 is TGTGCCAGCAGGGGTCCGGGACAACGCCACTCTGGGGCCAACGTCCTGACTTTC. Protein: CASRGPGQRHSGANVLTF.

The rearrangement joins TRBV4-2 to TRBJ2-7; 12 nucleotides match TRBD1. With 2 bases clipped from V and 2 bases from J, the junction kept 4 bases outside the gene matches. The germline V gene encodes CDR1 LGHNA and CDR2 YNFKEQ. This CDR3 has 16 residues. The CDR3 loop reads CASSQPGTGGAYEQYF. DNA for the CDR3: TGTGCCAGCAGCCAACCCGGGACAGGGGGCGCCTACGAGCAGTACTTC.

This chain uses TRBV7-3 with TRBJ1-6, with 9 positions matching TRBD1. The CDR3 contains 18 residues. CDR1 is SGHTA, CDR2 FQGTGA, per germline. The V segment lost 2 bases and the J segment 0 bases; nucleotides outside the gene matches: 5. CDR3 residues: CASSLLDRGSSYNSPLHF. CDR3 coding DNA: TGTGCCAGCAGCTTACTGGACAGGGGAAGCTCCTATAATTCACCCCTCCACTTT.

Notes on this clone: Other nucleotide sequences in the sample specify the same CDR3. The chain joins TRBV2 to TRBJ2-5, with 12 bases lining up with TRBD1. Trimming cost V 8 bases and J 5 bases; bases outside gene matches: 9. Per the germline V gene, CDR1 is SNHLY and CDR2 is FYNNEI. CDR3 length: 15 amino acids. CDR3 region: CASPRDRGRRETQYF. Written as DNA, the CDR3 is TGTGCCAGCCCCCGGGACAGGGGGCGCAGGGAGACCCAGTACTTC.

The chain has TRBV27 and TRBJ1-6; D possibly corresponds to TRBD1 (6 bases). Germline lookup yields CDR1 MNHEY and CDR2 SMNVEV (reference sequence). The V end was cut by 2 bases, the J end by 5 bases, with 10 bases between. The CDR3 is 15 amino acids. CDR3 loop: CASSLPGQNNSPLHF. The DNA of the CDR3 is TGTGCCAGCAGTTTACCAGGACAGAATAATTCACCCCTCCACTTT.